This T cell receptor (beta chain) was documented in a study of shared clonotypes between healthy human individuals. Caucasian adults residing in Nashville, Tennessee made up all the donors. CDR1 SGHVS and CDR2 FQNEAQ come from the germline V gene. The CDR3 runs to 17 residues. Trimming stripped 2 bases from V and 2 bases from J, with 15 bases between. How the authors handled the data: Junction-only sequences without quality scores were provided by ImmunoSEQ, so filtering was different. Using immunoSEQ multiplex PCR, the repertoire was profiled, and TCRdb retains in-frame clones only, with some absent. V and J calls and clone size come straight from that table; D and trimming were deduced from the DNA. The table has 2 million to 3 million clones, approximately 93% seen once.

Source material: naive CD4+ T cells from PBMCs. Subset described: CD45RA+ positively selected. V usage is TRBV7-8 and J usage is TRBJ1-4; D gene ambiguous. This clonotype originated in a man between 18 and 29 years old in good health. Some clones in this sample may be carry-over from other donors' samples. In nucleotides, the CDR3 is TGTGCCAGCAGCTTAAATCCAGGCCCGGTGACTAATGAAAAACTGTTTTTT. Protein product: CASSLNPGPVTNEKLFF.